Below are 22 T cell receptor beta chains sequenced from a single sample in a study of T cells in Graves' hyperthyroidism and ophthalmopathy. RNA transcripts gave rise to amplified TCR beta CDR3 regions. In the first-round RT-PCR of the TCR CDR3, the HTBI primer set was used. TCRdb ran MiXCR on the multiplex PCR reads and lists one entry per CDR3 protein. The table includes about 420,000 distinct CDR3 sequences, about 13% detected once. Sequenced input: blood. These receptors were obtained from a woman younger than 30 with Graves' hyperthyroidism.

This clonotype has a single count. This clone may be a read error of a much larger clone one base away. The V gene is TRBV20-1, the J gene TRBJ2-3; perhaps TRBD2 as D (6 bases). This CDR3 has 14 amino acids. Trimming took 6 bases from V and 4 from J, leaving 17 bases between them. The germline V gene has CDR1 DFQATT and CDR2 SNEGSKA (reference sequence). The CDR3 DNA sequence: TGCAGTGCGAGCTCTAGCGTTTGGCCAGATACGCAGTATTTT. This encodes CSASSSVWPDTQYF.

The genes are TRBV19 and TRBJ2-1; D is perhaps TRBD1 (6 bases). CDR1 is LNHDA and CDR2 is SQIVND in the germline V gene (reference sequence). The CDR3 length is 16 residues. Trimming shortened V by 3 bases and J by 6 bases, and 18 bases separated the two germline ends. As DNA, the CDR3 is TGTGCCAGTAGTATGCTGCCCACAGGGTGGGGCAATGAGCAGTTCTTC. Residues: CASSMLPTGWGNEQFF.

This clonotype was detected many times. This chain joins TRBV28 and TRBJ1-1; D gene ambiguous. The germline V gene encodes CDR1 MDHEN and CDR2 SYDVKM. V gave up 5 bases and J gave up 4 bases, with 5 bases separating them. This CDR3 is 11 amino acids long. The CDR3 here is CASSKATEAFF. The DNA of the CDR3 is TGTGCCAGCAGTAAGGCCACTGAAGCTTTCTTT.

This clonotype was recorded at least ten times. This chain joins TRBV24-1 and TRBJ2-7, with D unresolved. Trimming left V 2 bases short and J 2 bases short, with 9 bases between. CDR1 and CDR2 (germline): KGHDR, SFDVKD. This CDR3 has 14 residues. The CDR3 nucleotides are TGTGCCACCAGTGATTCTGGGGATCCCTACGAGCAGTACTTC. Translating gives CATSDSGDPYEQYF.

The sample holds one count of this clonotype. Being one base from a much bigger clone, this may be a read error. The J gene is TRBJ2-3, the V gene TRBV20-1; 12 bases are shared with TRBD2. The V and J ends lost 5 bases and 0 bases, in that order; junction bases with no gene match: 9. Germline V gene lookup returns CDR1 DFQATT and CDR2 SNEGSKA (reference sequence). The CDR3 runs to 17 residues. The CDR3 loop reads CSAHGLAGILSTDTQYF. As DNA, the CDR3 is TGCAGTGCTCACGGACTAGCGGGAATTTTGAGCACAGATACGCAGTATTTT.

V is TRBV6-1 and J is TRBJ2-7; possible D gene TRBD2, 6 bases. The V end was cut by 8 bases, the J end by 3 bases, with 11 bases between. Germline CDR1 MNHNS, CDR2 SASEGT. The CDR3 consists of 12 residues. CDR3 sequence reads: CASGGTDYEQYF. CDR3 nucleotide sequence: TGTGCCAGCGGGGGGACTGACTACGAGCAGTACTTC.

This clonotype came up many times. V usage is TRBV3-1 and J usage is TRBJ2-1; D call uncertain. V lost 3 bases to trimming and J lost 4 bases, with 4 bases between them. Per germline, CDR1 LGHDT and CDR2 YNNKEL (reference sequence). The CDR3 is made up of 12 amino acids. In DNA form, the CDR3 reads TGTGCCAGCAGCCAGTATTACAATGAGCAGTTCTTC. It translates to CASSQYYNEQFF.

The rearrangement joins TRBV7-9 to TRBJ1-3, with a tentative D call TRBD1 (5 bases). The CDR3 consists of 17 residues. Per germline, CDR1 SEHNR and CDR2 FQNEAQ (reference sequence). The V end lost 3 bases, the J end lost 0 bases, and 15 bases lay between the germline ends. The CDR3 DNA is TGTGCCAGCAGCTTCTATGACGCAGGGTTCTCTGGAAACACCATATATTTT. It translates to CASSFYDAGFSGNTIYF.

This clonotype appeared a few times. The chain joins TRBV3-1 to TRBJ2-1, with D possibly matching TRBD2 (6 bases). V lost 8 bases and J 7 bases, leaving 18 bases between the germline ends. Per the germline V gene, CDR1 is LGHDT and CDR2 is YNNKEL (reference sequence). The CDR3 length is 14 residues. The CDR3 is CASGTGLVTNEQFF. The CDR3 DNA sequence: TGTGCCAGCGGCACGGGACTCGTTACGAATGAGCAGTTCTTC.

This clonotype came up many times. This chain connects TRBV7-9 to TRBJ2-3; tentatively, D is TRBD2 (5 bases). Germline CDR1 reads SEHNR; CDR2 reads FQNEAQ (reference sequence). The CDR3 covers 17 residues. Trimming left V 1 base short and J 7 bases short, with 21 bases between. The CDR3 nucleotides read TGTGCCAGCAGCTTAGTATTAGACGGGATCAGCCCCCATACGCAGTATTTT. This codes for CASSLVLDGISPHTQYF.

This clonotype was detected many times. The DNA for the CDR3 is TGCGCCAGCAGCTTATCCAGGGGTAACACCGGGGAGCTGTTTTTT. Amino acid sequence: CASSLSRGNTGELFF. The chain links TRBV5-1 to TRBJ2-2, with TRBD1 as a possible D gene (6 bases). The germline V gene has CDR1 SGHRS and CDR2 YFSETQ. The CDR3 is 15 residues long. Trimming pared 2 bases from V and 2 bases from J, leaving 10 bases between.

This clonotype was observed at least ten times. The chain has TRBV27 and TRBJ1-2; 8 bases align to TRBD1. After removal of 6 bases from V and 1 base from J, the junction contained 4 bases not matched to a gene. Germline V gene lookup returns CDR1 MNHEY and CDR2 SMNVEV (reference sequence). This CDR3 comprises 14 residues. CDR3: CASRRTGNNYGYTF. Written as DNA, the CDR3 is TGTGCCAGCAGGAGGACAGGGAATAACTATGGCTACACCTTC.

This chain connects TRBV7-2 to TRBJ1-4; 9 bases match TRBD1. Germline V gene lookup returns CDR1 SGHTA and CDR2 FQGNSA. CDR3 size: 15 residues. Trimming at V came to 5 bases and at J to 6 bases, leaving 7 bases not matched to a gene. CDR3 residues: CASSARDRVDEKLFF. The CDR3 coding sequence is TGTGCCAGCAGCGCCCGGGACAGGGTGGATGAAAAACTGTTTTTT.

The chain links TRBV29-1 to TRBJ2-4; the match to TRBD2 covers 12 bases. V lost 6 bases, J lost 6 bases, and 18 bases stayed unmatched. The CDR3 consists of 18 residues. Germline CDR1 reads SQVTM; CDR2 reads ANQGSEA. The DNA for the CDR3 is TGCAGCGTCCGAGGGCCGAGACTAGCGGGAGAAGGCGGAAACATTCAGTACTTC. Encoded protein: CSVRGPRLAGEGGNIQYF. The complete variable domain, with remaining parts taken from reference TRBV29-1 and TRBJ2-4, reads SAVISQKPSRDICQRGTSLTIQCQVDSQVTMMFWYRQQPGQSLTLIATANQGSEATYESGFVIDKFPISRPNLTFSTLTVSNMSPEDSSIYLCSVRGPRLAGEGGNIQYFGAGTRLSVL.

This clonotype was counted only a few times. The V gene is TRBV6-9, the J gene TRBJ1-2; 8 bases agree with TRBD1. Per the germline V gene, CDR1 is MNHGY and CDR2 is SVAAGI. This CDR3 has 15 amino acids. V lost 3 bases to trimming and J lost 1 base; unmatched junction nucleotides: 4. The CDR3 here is CASSYVQGDNYGYTF. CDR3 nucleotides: TGTGCCAGCAGTTACGTACAGGGGGATAACTATGGCTACACCTTC.

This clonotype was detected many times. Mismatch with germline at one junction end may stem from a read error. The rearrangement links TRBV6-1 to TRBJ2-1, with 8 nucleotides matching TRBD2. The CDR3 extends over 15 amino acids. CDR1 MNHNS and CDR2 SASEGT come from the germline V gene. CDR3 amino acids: CASSKAGAVHNEQFF. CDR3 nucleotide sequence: TGTGCCAGCAGTAAAGCGGGAGCGGTTCACAATGAGCAGTTCTTC.

The CDR3: CASSKRTGEGYFGNTEAFF. The CDR3 DNA reads TGTGCCAGCAGTAAAAGGACAGGGGAAGGCTATTTTGGAAACACTGAAGCTTTCTTT. This chain links TRBV6-1 with TRBJ1-1, with 9 bases matching TRBD1. The CDR3 length is 19 residues. Germline V lookup: CDR1 MNHNS, CDR2 SASEGT. With V trimmed by 5 bases and J by 2 bases, 18 bases remained unmatched.

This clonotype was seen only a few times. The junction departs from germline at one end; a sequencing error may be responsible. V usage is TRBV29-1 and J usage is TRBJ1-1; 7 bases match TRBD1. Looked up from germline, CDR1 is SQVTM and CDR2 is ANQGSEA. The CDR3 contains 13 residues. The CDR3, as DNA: TGCAGCGCTGTTCAGGGACAGAACGCTGAAGCTTTCTTT. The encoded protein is CSAVQGQNAEAFF.

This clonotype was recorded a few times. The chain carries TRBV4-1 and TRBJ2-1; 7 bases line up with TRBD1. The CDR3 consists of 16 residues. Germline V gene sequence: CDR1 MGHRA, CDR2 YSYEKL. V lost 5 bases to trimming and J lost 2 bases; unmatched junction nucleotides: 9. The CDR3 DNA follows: TGCGCCAGCAGCTCACCGGGACAGCCTACCTACAATGAGCAGTTCTTC. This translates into CASSSPGQPTYNEQFF.

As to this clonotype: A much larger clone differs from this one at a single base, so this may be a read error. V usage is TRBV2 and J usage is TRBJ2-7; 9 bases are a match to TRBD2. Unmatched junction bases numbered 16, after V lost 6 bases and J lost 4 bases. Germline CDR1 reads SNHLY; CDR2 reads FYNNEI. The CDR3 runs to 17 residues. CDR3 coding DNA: TGTGCCAGCAGCGGACTAGCGAGAGAGGGGAGGACTTACGAGCAGTACTTC. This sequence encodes CASSGLAREGRTYEQYF.

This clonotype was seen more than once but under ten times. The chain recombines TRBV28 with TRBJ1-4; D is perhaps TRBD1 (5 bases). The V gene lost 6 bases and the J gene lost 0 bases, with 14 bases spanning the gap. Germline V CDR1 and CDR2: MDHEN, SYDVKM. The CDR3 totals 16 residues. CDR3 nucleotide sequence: TGTGCCAGCAGGGTGCCCGGGGCCTCAACTAATGAAAAACTGTTTTTT. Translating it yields CASRVPGASTNEKLFF. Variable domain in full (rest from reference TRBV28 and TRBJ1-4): DVKVTQSSRYLVKRTGEKVFLECVQDMDHENMFWYRQDPGLGLRLIYFSYDVKMKEKGDIPEGYSVSREKKERFSLILESASTNQTSMYLCASRVPGASTNEKLFFGSGTQLSVL.

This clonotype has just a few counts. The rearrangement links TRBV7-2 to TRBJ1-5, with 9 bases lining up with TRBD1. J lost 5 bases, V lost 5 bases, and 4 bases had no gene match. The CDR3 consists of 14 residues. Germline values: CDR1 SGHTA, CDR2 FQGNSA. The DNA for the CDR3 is TGTGCCAGCAGCATCACAGGGGGCCATCAGCCCCAGCATTTT. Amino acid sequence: CASSITGGHQPQHF.